This entry lists 19 T cell receptor beta chains sequenced from one sample in a study of T cells in Graves' hyperthyroidism and ophthalmopathy. The source material, RNA transcripts, was used to amplify TCR beta CDR3 regions. The HTBI set primed first-round TCR CDR3 RT-PCR. TCRdb recomputed calls from the multiplex PCR reads with MiXCR, one row per CDR3 protein. This table has fewer than 500,000 distinct CDR3 sequences, 13% to 15% appearing once. The material sequenced was blood. Receptors originate from a woman aged 30 to 39 with Graves' ophthalmopathy.

This clonotype has a count of ten or more. J is TRBJ1-1 and V is TRBV7-2; no reliable D call. Trimming stripped 1 base from V and 5 bases from J, with 14 bases between. Germline V gives CDR1 SGHTA, CDR2 FQGNSA. This CDR3 comprises 15 residues. As DNA, the CDR3 is TGTGCCAGCAGCTTAGAGGTTGGGCAGGCGACTGAAGCTTTCTTT. Its protein is CASSLEVGQATEAFF.

This clonotype has at least ten counts. CDR3 nucleotide sequence: TGTGCCAGCAGTTTATATGGCAGCACCGACCTAAAAACTAATGAAAAACTGTTTTTT. It yields the protein CASSLYGSTDLKTNEKLFF. The chain couples TRBV28 to TRBJ1-4, with D unclear. CDR1 MDHEN and CDR2 SYDVKM come from the germline V gene. V lost 1 base, J lost 1 base, and 19 bases lay in between. The CDR3 has 19 residues.

The rearrangement links TRBV20-1 to TRBJ2-3, with 12 bases lining up with TRBD2. CDR1 is DFQATT, CDR2 SNEGSKA, per germline (reference sequence). The CDR3 is 15 amino acids. V was clipped by 8 bases and J by 3 bases; unmatched bases: 9. The CDR3 loop is CSTIGLAGQTDTQYF. Written as DNA, the CDR3 is TGCAGTACAATCGGACTAGCGGGGCAAACAGATACGCAGTATTTT.

The table lists this clonotype with a few counts. DNA for the CDR3: TGTGCCAGTTCCGAGTTCTCCGGGACTCAAGCTTTCTTT. Encoded protein: CASSEFSGTQAFF. The rearrangement uses TRBV19 and TRBJ1-1, with D perhaps matching TRBD1 (5 bases). The CDR3 runs to 13 residues. The V gene's germline CDR1 is LNHDA and CDR2 SQIVND (reference sequence). V lost 8 bases and J 9 bases, leaving 19 bases between the germline ends.

In its sample, this clonotype was seen many times. This chain uses TRBV28 with TRBJ1-2; no clear D gene. Germline V gives CDR1 MDHEN, CDR2 SYDVKM. The V end was cut by 2 bases, the J end by 0 bases, with 7 bases between. CDR3 length: 14 amino acids. In DNA form, the CDR3 reads TGTGCCAGCAGTTTAGTTGTGTCTAACTATGGCTACACCTTC. Its translation: CASSLVVSNYGYTF.

This clonotype has just a few counts. The CDR3 DNA reads TGTGCCAGCAGTGAATTCCCGGGACAGGACAATGAGCAGTTCTTC. This gives the protein CASSEFPGQDNEQFF. The rearrangement joins TRBV25-1 to TRBJ2-1, with 8 bases that match TRBD1. The CDR3 spans 15 residues. Per the germline V gene, CDR1 is MGHDK and CDR2 is SYGVNS. Germline trimming cut 1 base from V and 5 bases from J; bases unmatched to any gene: 4. Based on the CDR3 plus reference TRBV25-1 and TRBJ2-1, the full variable domain is EADIYQTPRYLVIGTGKKITLECSQTMGHDKMYWYQQDPGMELHLIHYSYGVNSTEKGDLSSESTVSRIRTEHFPLTLESARPSHTSQYLCASSEFPGQDNEQFFGPGTRLTVL.

At least ten counts were recorded for this clonotype. J is TRBJ2-3 and V is TRBV7-2, with 10 nucleotides matching TRBD1. The length of the CDR3 is 15 residues. Germline loops: CDR1 SGHTA, CDR2 FQGNSA. V lost 4 bases, J lost 4 bases, and 5 bases stayed unmatched. CDR3 bases: TGTGCCAGCAGCTCGACAGGGGGCAACGCAGATACGCAGTATTTT. Translated, it gives CASSSTGGNADTQYF.

In this sample, this clonotype turned up a few times. This chain uses TRBV9 with TRBJ2-3; D gene uncertain. The CDR3 runs 14 residues. V was shortened by 0 bases and J by 3 bases, with 8 bases between the two germline ends. Per germline, CDR1 SGDLS and CDR2 YYNGEE. The CDR3 region has the DNA TGTGCCAGCAGCGTAGGGCCACCTACAGATACGCAGTATTTT. Translated: CASSVGPPTDTQYF.

The sample holds many counts of this clonotype. The chain uses TRBV28 and TRBJ1-2; tentative D call: TRBD1 (5 bases). The CDR3 has 12 residues. Germline loops: CDR1 MDHEN, CDR2 SYDVKM. Trimming removed 10 bases at V and 5 bases at J, with 14 bases between. CDR3 amino acids: CATSAGGYGYTF. The CDR3, as DNA: TGTGCCACGTCGGCGGGGGGATATGGCTACACCTTC.

This clonotype was recorded many times. The chain carries TRBV6-1 and TRBJ1-3, with D possibly being TRBD1 (5 bases). Trimming cost V 6 bases and J 0 bases, with 15 bases left between them. The CDR3 is made up of 16 amino acids. Germline V gives CDR1 MNHNS, CDR2 SASEGT. The CDR3 region is CASRTGRPSSGNTIYF. CDR3 in DNA: TGTGCCAGCAGAACGGGACGTCCGAGCTCTGGAAACACCATATATTTT.

This clonotype came up many times. This chain connects TRBV28 to TRBJ2-7; 7 nucleotides match TRBD2. The CDR3 contains 14 residues. The V and J ends lost 2 bases and 6 bases, in that order; junction bases with no gene match: 7. CDR1 and CDR2 from the germline V gene are MDHEN and SYDVKM. As DNA, the CDR3 is TGTGCCAGCAGTTTAGACAGCGGGATGCCCGAGCAGTACTTC. It codes for CASSLDSGMPEQYF. Full variable domain (remainder filled in from reference TRBV28 and TRBJ2-7): DVKVTQSSRYLVKRTGEKVFLECVQDMDHENMFWYRQDPGLGLRLIYFSYDVKMKEKGDIPEGYSVSREKKERFSLILESASTNQTSMYLCASSLDSGMPEQYFGPGTRLTVT.

This clonotype was counted a few times. The chain uses TRBV2 and TRBJ2-7; 10 positions match TRBD2. CDR3 length: 18 amino acids. Unmatched junction bases numbered 14, after V lost 3 bases and J lost 3 bases. Germline V CDR1 and CDR2: SNHLY, FYNNEI. In nucleotides, the CDR3 is TGTGCCAGCAGTGAGCTAGCGGGGGAGCACTCGTGGGGCTACGAGCAGTACTTC. This translates into CASSELAGEHSWGYEQYF.

This clonotype was recorded a few times. This rearrangement joins TRBV25-1 to TRBJ1-1, with 8 bases lining up with TRBD1. Per the germline V gene, CDR1 is MGHDK and CDR2 is SYGVNS. The CDR3 sequence is 15 residues long. V shed 1 base, J shed 2 bases, and the junction held 3 bases outside the gene matches. The CDR3, as DNA: TGTGCCAGCAGTGAATCGACAGGGGCAAACACTGAAGCTTTCTTT. Translating it yields CASSESTGANTEAFF. The full variable domain, completed using reference TRBV25-1 and TRBJ1-1, is EADIYQTPRYLVIGTGKKITLECSQTMGHDKMYWYQQDPGMELHLIHYSYGVNSTEKGDLSSESTVSRIRTEHFPLTLESARPSHTSQYLCASSESTGANTEAFFGQGTRLTVV.

This clonotype was counted at least ten times. The chain employs TRBV28 and TRBJ2-3; 9 positions agree with TRBD1. CDR1 and CDR2 from the germline V gene are MDHEN and SYDVKM. After removal of 5 bases from V and 4 bases from J, the junction contained 7 bases not matched to a gene. This CDR3 comprises 15 residues. CDR3 protein: CASSLRDRAPDTQYF. CDR3 bases: TGTGCCAGCAGTCTCCGGGACAGGGCCCCAGATACGCAGTATTTT.

The chain employs TRBV24-1 and TRBJ1-5, with no clear D. The V and J ends lost 9 bases and 5 bases respectively, with 4 bases between them. CDR1 and CDR2 (germline): KGHDR, SFDVKD. CDR3 size: 10 residues. The CDR3 loop reads CATRDQPQHF. The CDR3 DNA follows: TGTGCCACCCGAGATCAGCCCCAGCATTTT.

This clonotype was picked up many times. The chain links TRBV12-3 or TRBV12-4 to TRBJ2-1; no definite D call. The CDR3 runs to 14 residues. V lost 5 bases, J lost 1 base, and 9 bases lay in between. DNA of the CDR3: TGTGCCAGCAGTAACCCCCGGTCCTACAATGAGCAGTTCTTC. It translates to CASSNPRSYNEQFF.

This clonotype was recorded at least ten times. The gene calls are TRBV6-1 and TRBJ1-1, with TRBD1 matching over 8 bases. V shed 7 bases and J 3 bases; nucleotides not matched to a gene: 4. CDR3 length: 13 amino acids. Germline values: CDR1 MNHNS, CDR2 SASEGT. For the CDR3, the DNA is TGTGCCAGCACTCGACAGGGGCACACTGAAGCTTTCTTT. Amino acids: CASTRQGHTEAFF.

This clonotype was detected once. V gene TRBV7-2 combines with J gene TRBJ2-1, with 13 bases aligning to TRBD2. Germline V gene sequence: CDR1 SGHTA, CDR2 FQGNSA. Trimming took 6 bases from V and 9 from J; bases not matched to a gene: 14. The CDR3 consists of 17 residues. The CDR3 protein is CASSLGGTSGMVGEQFF. The CDR3 DNA reads as TGTGCCAGCAGTCTCGGAGGGACTAGCGGGATGGTCGGTGAGCAGTTCTTC.

This clonotype has a count of ten or more. CDR3: CASYDQADLRRTEAFF. Written as DNA, the CDR3 is TGTGCCAGCTATGACCAGGCGGACCTTAGGCGCACTGAAGCTTTCTTT. V is TRBV2 and J is TRBJ1-1, with D unresolved. V lost 8 bases and J 4 bases, leaving 23 bases between the germline ends. CDR1 is SNHLY, CDR2 FYNNEI, per germline. CDR3 size: 16 residues. The full variable domain, completed using reference TRBV2 and TRBJ1-1, is EPEVTQTPSHQVTQMGQEVILRCVPISNHLYFYWYRQILGQKVEFLVSFYNNEISEKSEIFDDQFSVERPDGSNFTLKIRSTKLEDSAMYFCASYDQADLRRTEAFFGQGTRLTVV.